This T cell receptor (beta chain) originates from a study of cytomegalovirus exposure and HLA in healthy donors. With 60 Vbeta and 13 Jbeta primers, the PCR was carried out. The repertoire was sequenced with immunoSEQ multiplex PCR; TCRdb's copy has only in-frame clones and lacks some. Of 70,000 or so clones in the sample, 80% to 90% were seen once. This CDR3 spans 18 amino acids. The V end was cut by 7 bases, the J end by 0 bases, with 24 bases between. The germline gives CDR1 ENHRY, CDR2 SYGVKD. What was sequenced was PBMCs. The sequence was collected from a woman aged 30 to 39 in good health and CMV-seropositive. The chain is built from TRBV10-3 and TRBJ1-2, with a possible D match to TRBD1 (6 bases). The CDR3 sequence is CAIKSGSGTRLANYGYTF. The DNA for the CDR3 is TGTGCCATCAAGTCGGGTTCCGGGACACGGTTAGCTAACTATGGCTACACCTTC.